The TCR beta chain under discussion was sequenced for a study of breast tumors, draining lymph nodes, adjacent tissues (dated by TCRdb to the mid-2010s). The study in broad terms: Breast cancer patients provided tumor, adjacent nontumor tissue and axillary lymph nodes, and the study compared the TCR beta repertoires across these three sources. The study was designed to assess the relationships and possible T-cell exchange between tumor, surrounding tissue and draining lymph node repertoires in human breast cancer.

Lymph node samples were obtained from the axillary draining lymph nodes of breast cancer patients. About this clonotype: Its target antigen remains unknown. Relative to the germline gene, one junction end is altered; a read error may explain this.

General conclusions and limits of the study: The conclusion that tumor T cells originate in lymph nodes was presented as consistent with a hypothesis rather than as directly demonstrated. Tumor T-cell repertoires showed less diversity than lymph node repertoires and more diversity than nontumor tissue repertoires, and tumor T-cell repertoires showed preferential V and J gene usage. Tumor and nontumor tissue repertoires were significantly more similar in luminal-like than in basal-like breast cancer. A scenario in which most tumor T cells derive from the lymph node and then expand within tumor tissue was judged to be consistent with the data.

The listed sequencing device is Illumina HiSeq 2000. Multiplex PCR amplification was used to generate the TCR beta chain libraries. High-throughput sequencing was used to analyze the amplified TCR beta chain products. TCRdb reprocessed the public reads (quality trimming at Q25 with fastp, clone calling with MiXCR) and kept in-frame beta chains. CDR3 protein duplicates are merged, each entry listing the most common genes and DNA. The sample table shows a few hundred thousand distinct CDR3 sequences, and less than 45% are seen once. The ten largest make up approximately 4% of the sample. Via the germline V gene, CDR1 is SGHTA and CDR2 FQGNSA. The CDR3 spans 15 residues, from the cysteine through the phenylalanine. The CDR3 DNA has 45 bases and is translated from base 1.

The chain links TRBV7-2 with TRBJ1-2, and TRBD1 aligns with 9 junction nucleotides. The TCR comes from a female donor with breast cancer. Some clones in this sample may be carry-over from other donors' samples. Sequencing was done on a sample of axillary lymph node tissue. The DNA is as follows: TGTGCCAGCAGCTTAGTCGGGACAGGGTACTATGGCTACCCCTTC. Its protein reads: CASSLVGTGYYGYPF.